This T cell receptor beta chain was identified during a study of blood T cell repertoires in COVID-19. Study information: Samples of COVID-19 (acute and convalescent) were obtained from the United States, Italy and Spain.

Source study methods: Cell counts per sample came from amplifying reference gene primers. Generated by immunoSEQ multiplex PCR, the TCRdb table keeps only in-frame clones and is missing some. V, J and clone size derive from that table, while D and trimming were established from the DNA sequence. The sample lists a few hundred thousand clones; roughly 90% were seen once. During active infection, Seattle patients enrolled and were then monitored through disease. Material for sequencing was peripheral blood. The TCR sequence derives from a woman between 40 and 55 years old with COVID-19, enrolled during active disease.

The CDR3 region is CASSPPGSNEQFF. The DNA for the CDR3 is TGTGCCAGCAGTCCACCCGGGTCCAATGAGCAGTTCTTC. This chain joins TRBV11-1 and TRBJ2-1, with no clear D. V was shortened by 6 bases and J by 6 bases, with 12 bases between the two germline ends. CDR3 length: 13 amino acids. Germline V gene lookup returns CDR1 SGHAT and CDR2 FQDESV (reference sequence).